This T cell receptor beta chain was identified in a study of cytomegalovirus exposure and HLA in healthy donors. PCR involved 60 Vbeta and 13 Jbeta primers. Data came from immunoSEQ multiplex PCR; TCRdb stores just in-frame clones and leaves some out. The table has some 160,000 clones, about 82% seen once. The CDR3 length is 16 residues. Deletions cut 0 bases from V and 0 bases from J, with 12 bases between. Germline V lookup: CDR1 SGHRS, CDR2 YFSETQ. This chain links TRBV5-1 with TRBJ1-2, with D hard to call. This receptor was taken from a male donor in good health and CMV-seronegative. The sample consisted of PBMCs. CDR3 sequence: CASSLGGGSSNYGYTF. The DNA for the CDR3 is TGCGCCAGCAGCTTGGGCGGCGGCAGCTCTAACTATGGCTACACCTTC.